This TCR beta chain originates from a study of patients and donors after allogeneic stem cell transplantation. One entry per CDR3 protein, called by TCRdb with MiXCR from the RT-PCR reads. This sample carries about 960,000 distinct CDR3 sequences, more than 15% of them seen once, and the ten largest clones take around 5.5%. This clonotype was recorded a few times. The germline V and J ends were trimmed by 1 base and 0 bases, with 9 bases remaining between them. This CDR3 comprises 15 residues. Germline V CDR1 and CDR2: LGHNA, YSLEER. Sequenced input: blood, either unsorted or a sorted T cell fraction (not recorded which). The origin of this receptor is a human donor who was either an allogeneic HSCT recipient or a stem cell or donor lymphocyte infusion donor (not recorded which). It is not recorded whose cells these are; they may come from a transplant donor. The chain joins TRBV4-3 to TRBJ1-2, with no clear D. The CDR3 DNA is TGCGCCAGCAGCCAAGGATCCGTTACTAACTATGGCTACACCTTC. Translation gives CASSQGSVTNYGYTF.